The 32 T cell receptor beta chains given below trace back to one sample, sequenced in a study of CD8+CD57+ T cells in acquired aplastic anemia. Patients sequenced had flow cytometry evidence of CD8+CD57+ cell expansion. The template for TCR beta VDJ and CDR3 sequence profiling was genomic DNA. TCRdb re-analysed the reads in MiXCR, keeping a single row per CDR3 protein. The top ten clones hold under 3% of a sample with 100,000 to 150,000 distinct CDR3 sequences, approximately 41% of them seen once. Sequenced sample: sorted CD4+, CD8+, or CD8+CD57+ T cells (not recorded which) from PBMCs. The receptors come from a human donor with aplastic anemia.

This chain joins TRBV24-1 and TRBJ2-7; 8 positions match TRBD2. V lost 5 bases, J lost 5 bases, and 7 bases stayed unmatched. Germline V CDR1 and CDR2: KGHDR, SFDVKD. This CDR3 is 14 amino acids long. The CDR3, as DNA: TGTGCCACCAGTGCCGGGGGGGTGGCAAACGAGCAGTACTTC. This encodes CATSAGGVANEQYF.

This clonotype was seen repeatedly, ten times or more. The CDR3 coding sequence is TGTGCCAGCAGCTTAGGTGGACAGGGGAATTCACCCCTCCACTTT. Protein: CASSLGGQGNSPLHF. The chain recombines TRBV7-8 with TRBJ1-6; TRBD1 matches at 9 bases. The CDR3 consists of 15 residues. CDR1 is SGHVS, CDR2 FQNEAQ, per germline. With V trimmed by 1 base and J by 7 bases, 2 bases remained unmatched.

At least ten counts were recorded for this clonotype. J is TRBJ2-7 and V is TRBV7-9, with 7 bases identical to TRBD1. Germline CDR1 reads SEHNR; CDR2 reads FQNEAQ (reference sequence). The ends lost 4 bases at V and 9 bases at J; junction bases unmatched: 6. The CDR3 length is 12 residues. The CDR3 loop reads CASSSNYRGQYV. CDR3 in DNA: TGTGCCAGCAGCTCAAATTACAGGGGGCAGTACGTC.

There are many counts of this clonotype. The J gene is TRBJ1-3, the V gene TRBV12-3 or TRBV12-4; D gene unclear. The CDR3 is 12 residues long. The germline V and J ends were trimmed by 5 bases and 4 bases, with 6 bases remaining between them. The DNA of the CDR3 is TGTGCCAGCAGTCCCTCCGGAAACACCATATATTTT. Protein: CASSPSGNTIYF.

The V and J genes are TRBV20-1 and TRBJ1-2; TRBD1 matches 7 bases. This CDR3 has 15 residues. V shed 0 bases and J 4 bases; nucleotides not matched to a gene: 8. Germline CDR1 DFQATT, CDR2 SNEGSKA (reference sequence). For the CDR3, the DNA is TGCAGTGCTAGAGATCGGGAGGGGACAGTCTATGGCTACACCTTC. This sequence encodes CSARDREGTVYGYTF.

The chain joins TRBV10-3 to TRBJ2-3; D perhaps matches TRBD2 (8 bases). This CDR3 is 16 amino acids long. The V end was cut by 6 bases, the J end by 4 bases, with 20 bases between. CDR1 and CDR2 from the germline V gene are ENHRY and SYGVKD. The CDR3 nucleotides are TGTGCCATCAGCGGGGGGGACAGACCTATGGCAGATACGCAGTATTTT. This sequence encodes CAISGGDRPMADTQYF.

This clonotype appeared a single time. This chain connects TRBV29-1 to TRBJ2-1, with D uncertain. The CDR3 covers 11 residues. The V end lost 5 bases, the J end lost 5 bases, and 7 bases lay between the germline ends. Looked up from germline, CDR1 is SQVTM and CDR2 is ANQGSEA. The DNA for the CDR3 is TGCAGCGTTTCGGAGAACAATGAGCAGTTCTTC. Translated: CSVSENNEQFF.

This clonotype was detected only once. This rearrangement joins TRBV10-3 to TRBJ2-3; 7 bases match TRBD1. The CDR3 consists of 13 residues. V lost 1 base to trimming and J lost 9 bases; unmatched junction nucleotides: 4. Per germline, CDR1 ENHRY and CDR2 SYGVKD. For the CDR3, the DNA is TGTGCCATCAGTGAGTTGCAGGGGGACACGCAGTATTTT. This gives the protein CAISELQGDTQYF.

This clonotype was observed at least ten times. The J gene is TRBJ1-5, the V gene TRBV19; 7 bases match TRBD1. V was pared by 4 bases and J by 4 bases, with 7 bases of the junction left unmatched. Germline lookup yields CDR1 LNHDA and CDR2 SQIVND (reference sequence). The CDR3 spans 15 residues. CDR3: CASSTGTVTNQPQHF. The CDR3, as DNA: TGTGCCAGTAGTACCGGGACAGTAACTAATCAGCCCCAGCATTTT. The complete variable domain, with remaining parts taken from reference TRBV19 and TRBJ1-5, reads DGGITQSPKYLFRKEGQNVTLSCEQNLNHDAMYWYRQDPGQGLRLIYYSQIVNDFQKGDIAEGYSVSREKKESFPLTVTSAQKNPTAFYLCASSTGTVTNQPQHFGDGTRLSIL.

CDR3 region: CASSYVRGTNQPQHF. In DNA form, the CDR3 reads TGTGCCAGCAGTTACGTCAGGGGAACAAATCAGCCCCAGCATTTT. The chain has TRBV6-2 or TRBV6-3 and TRBJ1-5; TRBD1 might be the D (6 bases). V was trimmed by 2 bases and J by 4 bases, leaving 12 bases between them. The CDR3 totals 15 residues. From germline, CDR1 is MNHEY and CDR2 SVGEGT.

The chain couples TRBV20-1 to TRBJ1-1; D unclear. The ends were cut back, 1 base at V and 2 bases at J, with 8 bases in the middle. Germline assignment: CDR1 DFQATT and CDR2 SNEGSKA (reference sequence). There are 13 residues in the CDR3. CDR3 sequence (DNA): TGCAGTGCTAGAGGCCAGCTTAACACTGAAGCTTTCTTT. The encoded protein is CSARGQLNTEAFF.

This clonotype came up many times. The J gene is TRBJ2-3, the V gene TRBV29-1, with 9 nucleotides matching TRBD1. Trimming took 4 bases from V and 3 from J; bases not matched to a gene: 5. The CDR3 consists of 14 residues. The germline V gene has CDR1 SQVTM and CDR2 ANQGSEA. The CDR3 sequence is CSVGDRAQTDTQYF. The CDR3 DNA reads as TGCAGCGTTGGGGACAGGGCTCAGACAGATACGCAGTATTTT.

The rearrangement joins TRBV9 to TRBJ2-7; 8 bases match TRBD2. V lost 5 bases, J lost 5 bases, and 12 bases stayed unmatched. Germline assignment: CDR1 SGDLS and CDR2 YYNGEE. The CDR3 totals 15 residues. The CDR3 nucleotides are TGTGCCAGCAGTGCCACCGGGACTAGAGTTAACGAGCAGTACTTC. It is translated as CASSATGTRVNEQYF.

This clonotype occurred many times. CDR3 loop: CASGPGIYYEQYF. The CDR3 bases are TGTGCCAGCGGCCCAGGAATTTATTACGAGCAGTACTTC. The V gene is TRBV6-1, the J gene TRBJ2-7; D is undetermined. The CDR3 is made up of 13 amino acids. V was shortened by 8 bases and J by 4 bases, with 15 bases between the two germline ends. Germline V gene data show CDR1 as MNHNS and CDR2 as SASEGT.

The chain uses TRBV19 and TRBJ1-1, with 9 bases that match TRBD1. The J segment lost 4 bases and the V segment lost 9 bases, leaving 6 bases of the junction unmatched. CDR3 length equals 13 residues. Germline CDR1 LNHDA, CDR2 SQIVND (reference sequence). In DNA form, the CDR3 reads TGTGCCAGCCGGGACAGGGCGGGCACTGAAGCTTTCTTT. As protein: CASRDRAGTEAFF.

Worth noting for this clonotype: This clone may be a read error of a much larger clone one base away. This chain connects TRBV6-2 or TRBV6-3 to TRBJ2-7; a weak D match, TRBD2 (6 bases). The CDR3 has 12 amino acids. V lost 6 bases and J 9 bases, leaving 15 bases between the germline ends. CDR1 and CDR2 from the germline V gene are MNHEY and SVGEGT. The CDR3: CASSTPGDGQYF. CDR3 DNA sequence: TGTGCCAGCAGCACCCCGGGAGACGGGCAGTACTTC.

This clonotype was observed at least ten times. The J gene is TRBJ1-5, the V gene TRBV2, with TRBD1 matching 7 bases. Germline loops: CDR1 SNHLY, CDR2 FYNNEI. V dropped 3 bases and J dropped 3; count of bases not matched to a gene: 5. This CDR3 comprises 15 residues. This chain's CDR3 is CASSEWGQNNQPQHF. The CDR3, as DNA: TGTGCCAGCAGTGAGTGGGGACAGAACAATCAGCCCCAGCATTTT.

Note on this clonotype: Relative to the germline gene, one junction end is altered; a read error may explain this. The chain links TRBV10-2 to TRBJ2-5, with a weak D call TRBD2 (5 bases). Germline lookup yields CDR1 WSHSY and CDR2 SAAADI. CDR3 length equals 12 residues. The CDR3 region has the DNA TGCGCCAGCGCACACGGGAAGGAGATCCAGTACTTC. Protein: CASAHGKEIQYF.

The V and J genes are TRBV6-2 or TRBV6-3 and TRBJ2-7, with D perhaps TRBD2 (5 bases). CDR3 length equals 14 residues. The V gene's germline CDR1 is MNHEY and CDR2 SVGEGT. Here the CDR3 reads CASAPRGFVYEQCV. Here the CDR3 DNA reads TGTGCCAGCGCCCCTAGAGGGTTCGTCTACGAGCAGTGCGTC.

This chain links TRBV5-6 with TRBJ1-5, with D possibly TRBD1 on 6 matching bases. The CDR3 is 14 residues long. Germline CDR1 is SGHDT and CDR2 is YYEEEE. Trimming cost V 2 bases and J 3 bases, with 9 bases left between them. CDR3 coding DNA: TGTGCCAGCAGCTTTAGGACAGCCAATCAGCCCCAGCATTTT. Translation gives CASSFRTANQPQHF.

This clonotype was seen many times. The CDR3 DNA follows: TGCGCCAGCAGCATAGGACAGGCCACTGAAGCTTTCTTT. Encoded protein: CASSIGQATEAFF. The V call is TRBV5-1, the J call TRBJ1-1, with 7 bases fitting TRBD1. Germline assignment: CDR1 SGHRS and CDR2 YFSETQ. The trim removed 4 bases at V and 4 bases at J, leaving 4 bases unmatched. The CDR3 is 13 residues long.

This clonotype has a handful of counts. The chain recombines TRBV2 with TRBJ2-7, with D perhaps TRBD2 (5 bases). The V and J ends lost 6 bases and 1 base respectively, with 7 bases between them. From germline, CDR1 is SNHLY and CDR2 FYNNEI. The CDR3 contains 12 residues. CDR3 bases: TGTGCCAGCAGGACGGGGTCCTACGAGCAGTACTTC. Protein: CASRTGSYEQYF. Drawing the rest from reference TRBV2 and TRBJ2-7, the complete variable domain is EPEVTQTPSHQVTQMGQEVILRCVPISNHLYFYWYRQILGQKVEFLVSFYNNEISEKSEIFDDQFSVERPDGSNFTLKIRSTKLEDSAMYFCASRTGSYEQYFGPGTRLTVT.

This clonotype has a handful of counts. Since the CDR3 does not end with the conserved phenylalanine or tryptophan, this likely comes from a read error. The chain is built from TRBV5-4 and TRBJ1-2; TRBD1 matches at 7 bases. This CDR3 has 14 amino acids. Germline V gene data show CDR1 as SGHNT and CDR2 as YYREEE (reference sequence). The DNA for the CDR3 is TGTGCTAGCCAGACCCGGGACAGTTACTATGGCTACACCCTC. Protein: CASQTRDSYYGYTL.

This clonotype was seen repeatedly, ten times or more. The chain couples TRBV6-1 to TRBJ1-3; D is uncertain. Per the germline V gene, CDR1 is MNHNS and CDR2 is SASEGT. Trimming stripped 8 bases from V and 0 bases from J, with 11 bases between. The CDR3 totals 14 residues. CDR3 sequence (DNA): TGTGCCAGCCAGGACGGCTACTCTGGAAACACCATATATTTT. It codes for CASQDGYSGNTIYF.

The chain has TRBV10-3 and TRBJ2-5; D is unclear. The CDR3 loop spans 15 amino acids. CDR1 is ENHRY, CDR2 SYGVKD, per germline. V shed 0 bases and J shed 9 bases, with 17 bases lying between them. The CDR3 region has the DNA TGTGCCATCAGTGAGTCTAGGAATGAGGCTCAGCCCCAGTACTTC. It codes for CAISESRNEAQPQYF.

The table lists this clonotype with many counts. CDR3 in amino acids: CAISEGTVTDTQYF. The CDR3, as DNA: TGTGCCATCAGTGAGGGAACTGTGACAGATACGCAGTATTTT. The chain links TRBV10-3 to TRBJ2-3; no firm D call. Germline-derived CDR1 and CDR2 are ENHRY and SYGVKD. Trimming took 2 bases from V and 3 from J, leaving 9 bases between them. CDR3 length: 14 amino acids.

On this clonotype itself: This clone may be a read error of a much larger clone one base away. V usage is TRBV3-1 and J usage is TRBJ2-7; perhaps TRBD1 as D (6 bases). CDR1 and CDR2 (germline): LGHDT, YNNKEL (reference sequence). With 0 bases removed from V and 6 bases from J, the gap between germline ends came to 9 bases. This CDR3 is built from 13 residues. This chain's CDR3 is CASSQDRGSEQYV. The DNA of the CDR3 is TGTGCCAGCAGCCAAGATAGGGGGTCCGAGCAGTACGTC.

This clonotype appeared many times. The chain recombines TRBV7-6 with TRBJ1-3; 8 bases align to TRBD1. Germline lookup yields CDR1 SGHVS and CDR2 FNYEAQ. The CDR3 totals 18 residues. J was trimmed by 2 bases and V by 5 bases; bases with no gene match: 14. CDR3 in amino acids: CASSPRTGHLTPGNTIYF. In DNA form, the CDR3 reads TGTGCCAGCAGCCCCAGGACAGGGCACCTAACCCCTGGAAACACCATATATTTT.

In this sample, this clonotype turned up many times. The chain links TRBV5-8 to TRBJ1-2, with 9 bases matching TRBD1. The CDR3 totals 15 residues. V lost 2 bases, J lost 7 bases, and 9 bases stayed unmatched. Germline assignment: CDR1 SGHTS and CDR2 YDEGEE. DNA for the CDR3: TGTGCCAGCAGCTTAGGTGACAGGGGGTACTCTGGCTACACCTTC. It specifies CASSLGDRGYSGYTF. Supplemented by reference TRBV5-8 and TRBJ1-2, the full variable domain reads EAGVTQSPTHLIKTRGQQATLRCSPISGHTSVYWYQQALGLGLQFLLWYDEGEERNRGNFPPRFSGRQFPNYSSELNVNALELEDSALYLCASSLGDRGYSGYTFGSGTRLTVV.

The sample holds many counts of this clonotype. V and J are TRBV12-3 or TRBV12-4 and TRBJ1-1; the D gene is possibly TRBD1 (5 bases). There are 13 residues in the CDR3. V shed 5 bases and J shed 1 base, with 8 bases lying between them. DNA for the CDR3: TGTGCCAGCAGTCAGACAGAGAACACTGAAGCTTTCTTT. This sequence encodes CASSQTENTEAFF.

On this clonotype itself: Given a much more abundant clone one base away, this may be a read error. The rearrangement uses TRBV15 and TRBJ2-7; 14 nucleotides line up with TRBD2. With V trimmed by 10 bases and J by 7 bases, 9 bases remained unmatched. This CDR3 spans 14 amino acids. From germline, CDR1 is LNHNV and CDR2 YYDKDF (reference sequence). CDR3 sequence reads: CASRLAGGRNEQYF. The CDR3 DNA sequence: TGTGCCAGCAGACTAGCGGGGGGGAGGAATGAGCAGTACTTC.

This clonotype has at least ten counts. V gene TRBV19 combines with J gene TRBJ2-7; TRBD1 agrees at 9 bases. V lost 3 bases, J lost 2 bases, and 5 bases stayed unmatched. The CDR3 has 15 amino acids. Germline CDR1 and CDR2: LNHDA and SQIVND (reference sequence). In DNA, the CDR3 is TGTGCCAGTAGTATGGCGGGACAGGGACCCTACGAGCAGTACTTC. Protein product: CASSMAGQGPYEQYF.